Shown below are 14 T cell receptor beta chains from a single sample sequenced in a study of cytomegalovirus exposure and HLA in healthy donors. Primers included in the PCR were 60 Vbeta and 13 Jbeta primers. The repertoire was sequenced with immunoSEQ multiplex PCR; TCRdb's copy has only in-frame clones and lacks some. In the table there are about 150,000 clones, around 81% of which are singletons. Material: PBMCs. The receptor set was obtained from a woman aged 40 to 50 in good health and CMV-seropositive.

The DNA of the CDR3 is TGTGCCAGCAGCTTAGCGGGGCCGGCACTAGCCAAAAACATTCAGTACTTC. Protein: CASSLAGPALAKNIQYF. V usage is TRBV7-2 and J usage is TRBJ2-4; D perhaps matches TRBD1 (5 bases). This CDR3 is 17 amino acids long. Trimming pared 0 bases from V and 0 bases from J, leaving 12 bases between. Germline V CDR1 and CDR2: SGHTA, FQGNSA.

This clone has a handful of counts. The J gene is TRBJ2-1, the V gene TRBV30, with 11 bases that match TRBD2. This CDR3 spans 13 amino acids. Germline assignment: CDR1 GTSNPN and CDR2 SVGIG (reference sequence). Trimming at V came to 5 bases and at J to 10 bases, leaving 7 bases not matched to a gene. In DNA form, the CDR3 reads TGTGCCTGGGGGGGGGCTAGCGGGAGGGAGCAGTTCTTC. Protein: CAWGGASGREQFF.

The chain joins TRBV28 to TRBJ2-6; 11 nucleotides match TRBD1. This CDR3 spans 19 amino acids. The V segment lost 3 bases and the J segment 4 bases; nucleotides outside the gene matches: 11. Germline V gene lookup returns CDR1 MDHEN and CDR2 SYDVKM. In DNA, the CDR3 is TGTGCCAGCAGTTTTGATTTCGGACAGGGGGCATCCGGGGCCAACGTCCTGACTTTC. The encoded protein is CASSFDFGQGASGANVLTF.

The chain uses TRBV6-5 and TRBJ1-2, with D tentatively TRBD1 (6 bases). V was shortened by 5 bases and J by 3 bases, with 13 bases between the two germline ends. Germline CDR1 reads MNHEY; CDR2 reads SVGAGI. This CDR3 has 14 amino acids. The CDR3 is CASSQTGIYYGYTF. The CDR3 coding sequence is TGTGCCAGCAGTCAAACAGGGATCTACTATGGCTACACCTTC.

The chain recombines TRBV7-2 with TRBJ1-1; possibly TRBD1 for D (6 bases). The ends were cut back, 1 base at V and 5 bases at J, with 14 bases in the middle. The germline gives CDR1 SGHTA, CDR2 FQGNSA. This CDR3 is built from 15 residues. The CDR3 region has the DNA TGTGCCAGCAGCTTAGGAAACAGGGTCGGGACTGAAGCTTTCTTT. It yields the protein CASSLGNRVGTEAFF.

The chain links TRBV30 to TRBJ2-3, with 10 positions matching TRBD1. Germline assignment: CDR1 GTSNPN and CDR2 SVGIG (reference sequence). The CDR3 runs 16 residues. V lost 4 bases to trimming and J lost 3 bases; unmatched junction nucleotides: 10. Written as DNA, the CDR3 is TGTGCCTGGACCAAATGGACAGGGGGACGGACAGATACGCAGTATTTT. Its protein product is CAWTKWTGGRTDTQYF.

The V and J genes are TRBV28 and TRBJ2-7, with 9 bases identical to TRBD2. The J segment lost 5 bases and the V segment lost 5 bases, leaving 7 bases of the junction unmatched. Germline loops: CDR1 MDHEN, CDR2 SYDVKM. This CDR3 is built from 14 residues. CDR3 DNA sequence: TGTGCCAGCAGTGTAGCGGGAGTAACCCACGAGCAGTACTTC. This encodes CASSVAGVTHEQYF.

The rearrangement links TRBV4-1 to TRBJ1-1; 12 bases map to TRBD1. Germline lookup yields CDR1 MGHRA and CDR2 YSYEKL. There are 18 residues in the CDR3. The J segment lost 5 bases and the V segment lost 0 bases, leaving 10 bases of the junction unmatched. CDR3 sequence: CASSQDPRDRGRGTEAFF. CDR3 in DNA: TGCGCCAGCAGCCAAGACCCCCGGGACAGGGGGCGGGGGACTGAAGCTTTCTTT.

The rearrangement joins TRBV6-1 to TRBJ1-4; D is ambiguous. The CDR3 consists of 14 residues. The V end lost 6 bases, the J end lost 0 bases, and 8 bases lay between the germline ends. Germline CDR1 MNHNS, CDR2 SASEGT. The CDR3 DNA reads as TGTGCCAGCAGGAAAGGAGCAACTAATGAAAAACTGTTTTTT. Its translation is CASRKGATNEKLFF.

In DNA, the CDR3 is TGCAGCGCCCTATATGTACAACCCGATTGGCGGGAGGACAGTGAGCAGTTCTTC. It specifies CSALYVQPDWREDSEQFF. The chain recombines TRBV29-1 with TRBJ2-1, with TRBD2 identical over 8 bases. Germline CDR1 and CDR2: SQVTM and ANQGSEA. The CDR3 has 18 amino acids. The junction had 26 bases not matched to a gene; V was cut back by 7 bases and J by 9 bases.

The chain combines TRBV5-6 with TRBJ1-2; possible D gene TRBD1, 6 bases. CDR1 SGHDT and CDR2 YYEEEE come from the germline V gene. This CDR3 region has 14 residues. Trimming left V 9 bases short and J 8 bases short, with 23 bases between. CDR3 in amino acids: CATSRGYEGEGYTF. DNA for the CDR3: TGTGCCACCTCCAGGGGCTATGAAGGTGAAGGCTACACCTTC. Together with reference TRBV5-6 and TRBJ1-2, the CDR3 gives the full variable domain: DAGVTQSPTHLIKTRGQQVTLRCSPKSGHDTVSWYQQALGQGPQFIFQYYEEEERQRGNFPDRFSGHQFPNYSSELNVNALLLGDSALYLCATSRGYEGEGYTFGSGTRLTVV.

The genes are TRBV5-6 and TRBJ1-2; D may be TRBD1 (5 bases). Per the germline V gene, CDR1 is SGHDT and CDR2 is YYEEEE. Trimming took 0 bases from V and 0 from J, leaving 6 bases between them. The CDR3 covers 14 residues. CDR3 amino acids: CASSLGQPNYGYTF. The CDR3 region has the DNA TGTGCCAGCAGCTTGGGACAGCCTAACTATGGCTACACCTTC.

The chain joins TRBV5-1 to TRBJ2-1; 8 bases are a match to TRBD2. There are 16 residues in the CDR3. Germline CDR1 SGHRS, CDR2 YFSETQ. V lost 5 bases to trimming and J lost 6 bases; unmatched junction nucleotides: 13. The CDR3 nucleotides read TGCGCCAGCAGGCCAGGCAGCGGGAGTAGTGCCAATGAGCAGTTCTTC. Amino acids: CASRPGSGSSANEQFF.

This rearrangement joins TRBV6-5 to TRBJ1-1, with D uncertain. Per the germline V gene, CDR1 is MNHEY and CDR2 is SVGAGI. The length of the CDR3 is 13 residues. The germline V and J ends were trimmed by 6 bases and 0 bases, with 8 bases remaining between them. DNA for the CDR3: TGTGCCAGCAGCAGAACCATGAACACTGAAGCTTTCTTT. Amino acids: CASSRTMNTEAFF.